This T cell receptor (beta chain) was recovered during a study of Graves' ophthalmopathy and Graves' hyperthyroidism. The authors amplified TCR beta CDR3 regions from RNA transcripts. First-round RT-PCR with HTBI primers preceded a second-round multiplex PCR. From the multiplex PCR reads, TCRdb called clonotypes with MiXCR, one entry per CDR3 protein. The sample contains about 740,000 distinct CDR3 sequences, 40% of which appear only once. Germline loops: CDR1 SGHRS, CDR2 YFSETQ. V lost 0 bases and J 5 bases, leaving 8 bases between the germline ends. CDR3 size: 13 residues. Moderate-to-severe activity, CAS ≥3, NOSPECS ≥4 and duration under 3 months were recorded for donors with ophthalmopathy. This clonotype was observed many times.

The chain has TRBV5-1 and TRBJ1-2; D perhaps matches TRBD1 (5 bases). Sample: peripheral blood. This receptor was identified in an adult man with Graves' ophthalmopathy. CDR3 sequence reads: CASSLDRFYGYTF. The CDR3 nucleotides read TGCGCCAGCAGCTTGGACAGGTTTTATGGCTACACCTTC.